These 10 T cell receptor beta chains were sequenced from one sample in a study of T-cell memory formation after mild COVID-19. TCRdb reprocessed the 5' RACE reads via MiXCR and lists one record per CDR3 protein. The data show roughly 600,000 distinct CDR3 sequences, about a sixth seen once. The sequencing input was PBMCs or a T cell subset sorted from them (not recorded which). These receptors were collected from an adult woman who had mild COVID-19 (a few samples of this study predate the infection). Cell type and time point are not known.

The J gene is TRBJ2-1, the V gene TRBV18; 7 bases are shared with TRBD2. V lost 3 bases and J lost 9; bases outside the gene matches: 5. From germline, CDR1 is KGHSH and CDR2 LQKENI. CDR3 length equals 13 residues. Here the CDR3 reads CASSPGLAGEQFF. DNA of the CDR3: TGTGCCAGCTCACCCGGGTTAGCGGGTGAGCAGTTCTTC. Using reference TRBV18 and TRBJ2-1 for the parts outside the CDR3, the full variable domain is NAGVMQNPRHLVRRRGQEARLRCSPMKGHSHVYWYRQLPEEGLKFMVYLQKENIIDESGMPKERFSAEFPKEGPSILRIQQVVRGDSAAYFCASSPGLAGEQFFGPGTRLTVL.

The rearrangement links TRBV6-6 to TRBJ2-7, with TRBD2 as a possible D gene (5 bases). V lost 6 bases to trimming and J lost 3 bases, with 9 bases between them. The CDR3 extends over 12 amino acids. Germline CDR1 reads MNHNY; CDR2 reads SVGAGI (reference sequence). This CDR3 is CASRVSGYEQYF. CDR3 nucleotides: TGTGCCAGCAGAGTCAGCGGCTACGAGCAGTACTTC.

This sequence joins TRBV20-1 and TRBJ1-5, with D possibly TRBD1 on 6 matching bases. Trimming pared 6 bases from V and 7 bases from J, leaving 19 bases between. The germline CDR1 and CDR2 sequences are DFQATT and SNEGSKA (reference sequence). This CDR3 is built from 14 residues. Written as DNA, the CDR3 is TGCAGTGCCCTTTATGGGGGCTTCGGACAGCCCCAGCATTTT. It is translated as CSALYGGFGQPQHF.

Many counts were recorded for this clonotype. The rearrangement uses TRBV7-9 and TRBJ1-1; D uncertain. Germline V gene data show CDR1 as SEHNR and CDR2 as FQNEAQ (reference sequence). The CDR3 consists of 14 residues. Trimming left V 1 base short and J 0 bases short, with 6 bases between. The CDR3 spells CASSLGLLNTEAFF. As DNA, the CDR3 is TGTGCCAGCAGCTTAGGTTTACTGAACACTGAAGCTTTCTTT.

This clonotype was found a few times. The chain links TRBV29-1 to TRBJ2-7; D is undetermined. The CDR3 runs 12 residues. CDR1 and CDR2 from the germline V gene are SQVTM and ANQGSEA. Between the trimmed V and J ends, which lost 6 bases and 0 bases, there was a span of 9 bases. Written as DNA, the CDR3 is TGCAGCGTCGGGTCTCTCTCCTACGAGCAGTACTTC. This translates into CSVGSLSYEQYF.

The V call is TRBV6-5, the J call TRBJ2-3; tentatively, D is TRBD1 (6 bases). The CDR3 has 17 amino acids. Germline CDR1 reads MNHEY; CDR2 reads SVGAGI. Trimming took off 3 bases at V and 0 bases at J, with 16 bases between the two ends. The CDR3 spells CASSYLGAGVSTDTQYF. The CDR3 DNA is TGTGCCAGCAGTTATTTGGGGGCGGGCGTTAGCACAGATACGCAGTATTTT.

This clonotype has a handful of counts. This sequence joins TRBV24-1 and TRBJ2-7; 11 nucleotides agree with TRBD1. Trimming cost V 4 bases and J 0 bases; bases outside gene matches: 4. The germline V gene encodes CDR1 KGHDR and CDR2 SFDVKD. This CDR3 is built from 16 residues. CDR3 protein: CATSDPGTGGSYEQYF. The CDR3 DNA reads as TGTGCCACCAGTGACCCCGGGACAGGGGGCTCCTACGAGCAGTACTTC.

This sequence joins TRBV4-2 and TRBJ1-4; 9 bases are a match to TRBD1. The CDR3 contains 17 residues. The V gene end was trimmed by 1 base and the J gene end by 1 base; junction bases not matched to a gene: 4. The germline V gene has CDR1 LGHNA and CDR2 YNFKEQ. CDR3: CASSQGGQGRTNEKLFF. The CDR3 DNA reads TGTGCCAGCAGCCAAGGAGGACAGGGGCGAACTAATGAAAAACTGTTTTTT.

This clonotype has a handful of counts. The V call is TRBV11-2, the J call TRBJ2-2; 7 bases are shared with TRBD1. Germline CDR1 is SGHAT and CDR2 is FQNNGV. The CDR3 length is 14 residues. J gave up 6 bases and V 6 bases, and 7 bases lay outside the gene matches. This chain's CDR3 is CASSFDRVAGELFF. CDR3 sequence (DNA): TGTGCCAGCAGTTTCGACAGGGTCGCCGGGGAGCTGTTTTTT.

This clonotype was counted a few times. The chain employs TRBV12-3 or TRBV12-4 and TRBJ1-5; D not resolved. The CDR3 length is 12 residues. Trimming took off 5 bases at V and 9 bases at J, with 11 bases between the two ends. The CDR3 sequence: CASSTNWRPQHF. CDR3 sequence (DNA): TGTGCCAGCAGTACCAATTGGCGGCCCCAGCATTTT.